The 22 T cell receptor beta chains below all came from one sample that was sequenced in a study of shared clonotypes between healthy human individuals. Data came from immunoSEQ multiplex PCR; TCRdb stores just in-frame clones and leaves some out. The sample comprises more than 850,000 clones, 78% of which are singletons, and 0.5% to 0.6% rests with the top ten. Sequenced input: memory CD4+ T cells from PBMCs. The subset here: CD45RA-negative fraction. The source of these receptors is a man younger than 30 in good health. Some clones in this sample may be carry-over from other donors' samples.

CDR3 loop: CASSPRSRRGNEQYF. CDR3 nucleotides: TGTGCCAGCAGCCCCCGGTCCAGAAGAGGAAACGAGCAGTACTTC. The chain recombines TRBV7-2 with TRBJ2-7; D ambiguous. Germline CDR1 reads SGHTA; CDR2 reads FQGNSA. The CDR3 is 15 amino acids. With 5 bases removed from V and 5 bases from J, the gap between germline ends came to 19 bases.

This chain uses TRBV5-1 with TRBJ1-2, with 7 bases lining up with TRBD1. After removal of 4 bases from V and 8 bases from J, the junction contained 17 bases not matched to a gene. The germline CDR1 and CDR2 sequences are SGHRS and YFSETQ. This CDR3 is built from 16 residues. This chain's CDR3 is CASSPGDTGALGGYTF. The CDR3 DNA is TGCGCCAGCAGCCCCGGGGACACAGGGGCTCTCGGCGGCTACACCTTC. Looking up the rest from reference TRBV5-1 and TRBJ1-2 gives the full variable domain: KAGVTQTPRYLIKTRGQQVTLSCSPISGHRSVSWYQQTPGQGLQFLFEYFSETQRNKGNFPGRFSGRQFSNSRSEMNVSTLELGDSALYLCASSPGDTGALGGYTFGSGTRLTVV.

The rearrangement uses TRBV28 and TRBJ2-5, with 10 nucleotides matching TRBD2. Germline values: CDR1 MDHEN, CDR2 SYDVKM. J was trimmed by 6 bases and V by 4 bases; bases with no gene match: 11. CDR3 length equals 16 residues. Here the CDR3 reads CASSSSVAGGLKTQYF. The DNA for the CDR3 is TGTGCCAGCAGTTCATCCGTAGCGGGGGGATTGAAGACCCAGTACTTC.

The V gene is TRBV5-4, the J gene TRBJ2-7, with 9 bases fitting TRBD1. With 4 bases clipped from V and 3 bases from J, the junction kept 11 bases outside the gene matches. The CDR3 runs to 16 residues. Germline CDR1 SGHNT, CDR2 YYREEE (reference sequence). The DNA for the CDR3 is TGTGCCAGCAGCGGGGACAGGGAGCGATCCAACTACGAGCAGTACTTC. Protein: CASSGDRERSNYEQYF.

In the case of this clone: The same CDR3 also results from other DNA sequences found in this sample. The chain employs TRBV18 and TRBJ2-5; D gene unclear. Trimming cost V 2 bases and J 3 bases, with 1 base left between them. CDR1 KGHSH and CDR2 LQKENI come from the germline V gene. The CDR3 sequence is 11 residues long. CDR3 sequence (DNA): TGTGCCAGCTCACCAAAAGAGACCCAGTACTTC. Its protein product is CASSPKETQYF.

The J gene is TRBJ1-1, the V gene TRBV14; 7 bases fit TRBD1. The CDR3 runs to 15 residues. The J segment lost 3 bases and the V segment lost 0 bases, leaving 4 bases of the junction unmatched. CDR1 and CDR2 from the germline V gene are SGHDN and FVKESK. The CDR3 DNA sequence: TGTGCCAGCAGCCAAGAACCCAGGGGGTACACTGAAGCTTTCTTT. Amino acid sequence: CASSQEPRGYTEAFF.

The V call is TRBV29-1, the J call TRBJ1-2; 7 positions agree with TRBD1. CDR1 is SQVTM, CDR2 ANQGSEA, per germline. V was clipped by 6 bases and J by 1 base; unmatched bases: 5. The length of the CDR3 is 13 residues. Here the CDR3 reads CSVRTGGNYGYTF. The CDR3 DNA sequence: TGCAGCGTACGGACAGGCGGTAACTATGGCTACACCTTC.

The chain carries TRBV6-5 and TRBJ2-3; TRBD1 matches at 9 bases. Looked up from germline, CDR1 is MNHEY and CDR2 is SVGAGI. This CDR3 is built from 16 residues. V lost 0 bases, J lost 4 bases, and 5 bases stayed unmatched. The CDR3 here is CASSYSGQGIADTQYF. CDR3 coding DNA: TGTGCCAGCAGTTACTCAGGACAGGGGATCGCAGATACGCAGTATTTT.

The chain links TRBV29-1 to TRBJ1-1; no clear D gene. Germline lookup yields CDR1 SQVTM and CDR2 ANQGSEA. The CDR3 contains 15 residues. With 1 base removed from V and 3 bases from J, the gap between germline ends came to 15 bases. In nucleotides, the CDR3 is TGCAGCGTTGAAGTCCGGGCTGGTAGGGACACTGAAGCTTTCTTT. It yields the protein CSVEVRAGRDTEAFF.

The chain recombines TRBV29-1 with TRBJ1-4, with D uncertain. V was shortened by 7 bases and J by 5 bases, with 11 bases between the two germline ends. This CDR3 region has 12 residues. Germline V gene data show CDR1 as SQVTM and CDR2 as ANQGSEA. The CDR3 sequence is CSAGRPNEKLFF. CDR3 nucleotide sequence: TGCAGCGCGGGCAGACCGAATGAAAAACTGTTTTTT.

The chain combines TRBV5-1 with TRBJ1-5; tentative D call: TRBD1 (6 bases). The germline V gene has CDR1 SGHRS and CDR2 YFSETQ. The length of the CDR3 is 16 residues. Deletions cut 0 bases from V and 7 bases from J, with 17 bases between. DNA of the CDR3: TGCGCCAGCAGCTTGGACCCCAACAGGGTCGGACAGCCCCAGCATTTT. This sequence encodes CASSLDPNRVGQPQHF.

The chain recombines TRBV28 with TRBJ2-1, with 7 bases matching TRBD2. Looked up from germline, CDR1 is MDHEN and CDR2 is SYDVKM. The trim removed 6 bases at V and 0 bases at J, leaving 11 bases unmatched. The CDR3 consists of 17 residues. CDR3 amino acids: CASRGLERGSSYNEQFF. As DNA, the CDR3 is TGTGCCAGCAGAGGACTAGAGCGAGGCTCCTCCTACAATGAGCAGTTCTTC.

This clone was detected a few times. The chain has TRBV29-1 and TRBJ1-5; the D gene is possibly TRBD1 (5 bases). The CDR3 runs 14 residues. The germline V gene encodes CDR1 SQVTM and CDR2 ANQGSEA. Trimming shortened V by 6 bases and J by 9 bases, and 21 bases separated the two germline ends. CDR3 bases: TGCAGCGTCGCCGGCACAGGTCCTGACGCGCCCCAGCATTTT. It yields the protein CSVAGTGPDAPQHF.

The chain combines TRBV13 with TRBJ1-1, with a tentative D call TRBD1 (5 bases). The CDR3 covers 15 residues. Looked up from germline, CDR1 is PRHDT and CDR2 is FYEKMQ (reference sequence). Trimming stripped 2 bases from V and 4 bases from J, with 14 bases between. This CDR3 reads CASSLITGGSTEAFF. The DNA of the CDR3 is TGTGCCAGCAGCTTAATTACGGGGGGGAGCACTGAAGCTTTCTTT. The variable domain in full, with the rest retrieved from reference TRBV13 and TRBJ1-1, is AAGVIQSPRHLIKEKRETATLKCYPIPRHDTVYWYQQGPGQDPQFLISFYEKMQSDKGSIPDRFSAQQFSDYHSELNMSSLELGDSALYFCASSLITGGSTEAFFGQGTRLTVV.

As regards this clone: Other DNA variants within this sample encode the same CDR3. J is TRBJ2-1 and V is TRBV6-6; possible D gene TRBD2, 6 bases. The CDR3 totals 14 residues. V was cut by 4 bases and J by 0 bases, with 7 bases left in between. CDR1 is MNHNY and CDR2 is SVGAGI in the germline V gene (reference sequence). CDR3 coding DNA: TGTGCCAGCAGTTCCGGGAGCTCCTACAATGAGCAGTTCTTC. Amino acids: CASSSGSSYNEQFF.

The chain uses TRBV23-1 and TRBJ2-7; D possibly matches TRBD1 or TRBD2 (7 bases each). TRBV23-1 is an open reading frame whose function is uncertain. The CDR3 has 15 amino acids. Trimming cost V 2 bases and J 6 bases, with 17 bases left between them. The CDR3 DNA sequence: TGCGCCAGCAGTCAACTGGCCAGGGGGGGAGGCGAGCAGTACTTC. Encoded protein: CASSQLARGGGEQYF.

CDR3 bases: TGTGCCAGCAGCTTGGGATCGGGTAGGAGTGAAAAACTGTTTTTT. Amino acids: CASSLGSGRSEKLFF. The chain joins TRBV7-7 to TRBJ1-4; D is ambiguous. Trimming took off 3 bases at V and 7 bases at J, with 15 bases between the two ends. The germline CDR1 and CDR2 sequences are SSHAT and FNYEAQ (reference sequence). This CDR3 region has 15 residues.

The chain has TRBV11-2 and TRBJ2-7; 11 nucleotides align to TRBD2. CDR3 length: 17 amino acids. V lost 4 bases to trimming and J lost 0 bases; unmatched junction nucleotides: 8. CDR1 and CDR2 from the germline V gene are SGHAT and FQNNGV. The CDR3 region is CASSSITGTSGSYEQYF. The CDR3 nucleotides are TGTGCCAGCAGCTCGATCACCGGGACTAGCGGCTCCTACGAGCAGTACTTC.

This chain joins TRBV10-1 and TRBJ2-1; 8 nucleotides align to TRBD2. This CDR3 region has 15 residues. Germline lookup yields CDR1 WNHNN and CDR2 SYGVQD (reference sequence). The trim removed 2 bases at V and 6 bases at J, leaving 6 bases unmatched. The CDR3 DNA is TGCGCCAGCAGTGAGGCGGGAGGTACCTCCAATGAGCAGTTCTTC. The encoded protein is CASSEAGGTSNEQFF.

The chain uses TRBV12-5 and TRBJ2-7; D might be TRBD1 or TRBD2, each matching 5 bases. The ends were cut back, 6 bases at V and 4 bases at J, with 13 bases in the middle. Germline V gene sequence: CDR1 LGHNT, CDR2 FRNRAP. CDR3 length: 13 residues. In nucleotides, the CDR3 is TGTGCTAGTGGGAGGGACGGAGTTTACGAGCAGTACTTC. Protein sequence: CASGRDGVYEQYF.

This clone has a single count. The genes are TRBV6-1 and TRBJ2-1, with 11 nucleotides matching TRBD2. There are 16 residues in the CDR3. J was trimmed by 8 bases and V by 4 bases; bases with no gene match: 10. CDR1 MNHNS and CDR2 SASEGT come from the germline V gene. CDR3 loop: CASSVLAGGFLDEQFF. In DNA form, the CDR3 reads TGTGCCAGCAGTGTTCTAGCGGGAGGTTTTCTTGATGAGCAGTTCTTC.

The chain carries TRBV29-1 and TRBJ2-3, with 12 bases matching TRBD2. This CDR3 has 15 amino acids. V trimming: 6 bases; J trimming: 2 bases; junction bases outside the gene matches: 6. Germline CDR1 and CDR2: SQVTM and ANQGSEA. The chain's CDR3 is CSVDGLAGNTDTQYF. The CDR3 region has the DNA TGCAGCGTCGACGGACTAGCGGGAAACACAGATACGCAGTATTTT.